Listed here are 22 T cell receptor beta chains from one sample, sequenced in a study of human T cells and chemical hapten exposure. As for time point: pre-sensitization, week 0. This sample's treatment: therapeutic diphenylcyclopropenone sensitization with weekly scalp DPC. TCRdb used MiXCR to reprocess the RACE reads, holding one entry per CDR3 protein. The sample carries under 70,000 distinct CDR3 sequences, 11% recorded once. The source was whole blood, collected in connection with sensitization to the hapten diphenylcyclopropenone (DPC). These receptors originate from a woman aged 35 to 49 with alopecia areata. Some clones in this sample may be carry-over from other donors' samples.

Sample share makes this clonotype medium-sized. The chain combines TRBV2 with TRBJ2-5; the match to TRBD2 covers 12 bases. Germline V CDR1 and CDR2: SNHLY, FYNNEI. The CDR3 is made up of 16 amino acids. V was clipped by 6 bases and J by 0 bases; unmatched bases: 5. The CDR3 DNA follows: TGTGCCAGCAGGGGCTGGACTAGCGGGGACCAAGAGACCCAGTACTTC. It yields the protein CASRGWTSGDQETQYF.

The gene calls are TRBV11-2 and TRBJ1-6; maybe TRBD1 (6 bases). V was clipped by 6 bases and J by 7 bases, with 13 bases between them. This CDR3 spans 14 amino acids. Germline V gene data show CDR1 as SGHAT and CDR2 as FQNNGV. DNA for the CDR3: TGTGCCAGCAGACGAATCCAGGGGAATTCACCCCTCCACTTT. Encoded protein: CASRRIQGNSPLHF.

This clonotype appeared a few times. V usage is TRBV12-3 or TRBV12-4 and J usage is TRBJ2-4, with D tentatively TRBD1 (6 bases). V dropped 6 bases and J dropped 8 bases, with 14 bases sitting between them. CDR3 size: 13 residues. CDR3 in amino acids: CASSPQGWDIQYF. The CDR3 DNA follows: TGTGCCAGCAGCCCGCAGGGGTGGGACATTCAGTACTTC.

This clonotype showed up just a few times. The chain links TRBV5-1 to TRBJ2-7; D ambiguous. V was pared by 0 bases and J by 3 bases, with 13 bases between. CDR3 size: 15 residues. The germline gives CDR1 SGHRS, CDR2 YFSETQ. The CDR3 sequence: CASSLVVSKYYEQYF. DNA of the CDR3: TGCGCCAGCAGCTTGGTTGTCAGCAAGTACTACGAGCAGTACTTC.

The chain recombines TRBV7-3 with TRBJ2-3; D may be TRBD2 (5 bases). The CDR3 is 15 amino acids. CDR1 and CDR2 (germline): SGHTA, FQGTGA. V lost 3 bases and J lost 3, with 13 bases in between. DNA for the CDR3: TGTGCCAGCAGCTTCCCGAGCGGACGAACAGATACGCAGTATTTT. Its translation: CASSFPSGRTDTQYF. Variable domain in full (rest from reference TRBV7-3 and TRBJ2-3): GAGVSQTPSNKVTEKGKYVELRCDPISGHTALYWYRQSLGQGPEFLIYFQGTGAADDSGLPNDRFFAVRPEGSVSTLKIQRTERGDSAVYLCASSFPSGRTDTQYFGPGTRLTVL.

This clonotype was counted a few times. V gene TRBV6-2 or TRBV6-3 combines with J gene TRBJ1-5; D may be TRBD1 (5 bases). The CDR3 contains 16 residues. Trimming cost V 6 bases and J 5 bases, with 20 bases left between them. The germline V gene has CDR1 MNHEY and CDR2 SVGEGT. CDR3 sequence reads: CASSQHAGTGDQPQHF. The CDR3 bases are TGTGCCAGCAGCCAGCATGCAGGGACGGGGGATCAGCCCCAGCATTTT.

This rearrangement joins TRBV6-5 to TRBJ2-3; D uncertain. Germline values: CDR1 MNHEY, CDR2 SVGAGI. Between the trimmed V and J ends, which lost 0 bases and 6 bases, there was a span of 16 bases. The CDR3 contains 16 residues. CDR3 loop: CASSYSTRPRADTQYF. DNA of the CDR3: TGTGCCAGCAGTTACTCGACGAGGCCTCGCGCGGATACGCAGTATTTT.

CDR3 coding DNA: TGTGCCACCAGCAGAGATCTTAGCGGGCTTAGCTCCTACAATGAGCAGTTCTTC. It specifies CATSRDLSGLSSYNEQFF. The genes are TRBV15 and TRBJ2-1; TRBD2 agrees at 7 bases. The CDR3 loop spans 18 amino acids. Looked up from germline, CDR1 is LNHNV and CDR2 is YYDKDF (reference sequence). V lost 0 bases, J lost 0 bases, and 8 bases stayed unmatched.

This clonotype has just a few counts. The CDR3 reads CSALGLGGGKNTGELFF. Written as DNA, the CDR3 is TGCAGTGCCCTGGGACTGGGCGGGGGAAAGAACACCGGGGAGCTGTTTTTT. The chain links TRBV20-1 to TRBJ2-2; 7 bases fit TRBD2. CDR3 length equals 17 residues. Trimming took 6 bases from V and 1 from J; bases not matched to a gene: 14. The germline V gene has CDR1 DFQATT and CDR2 SNEGSKA (reference sequence).

The chain joins TRBV30 to TRBJ1-5, with a weak D call TRBD1 (5 bases). This CDR3 has 14 residues. The germline V and J ends were trimmed by 5 bases and 2 bases, with 13 bases remaining between them. From germline, CDR1 is GTSNPN and CDR2 SVGIG (reference sequence). The CDR3 DNA follows: TGTGCCTGGGCTACCGGGGGAGGCAATCAGCCCCAGCATTTT. Translating gives CAWATGGGNQPQHF.

This clonotype was counted only a few times. The rearrangement links TRBV29-1 to TRBJ2-7, with a weak D call TRBD1 (6 bases). Trimming took off 5 bases at V and 2 bases at J, with 22 bases between the two ends. CDR1 and CDR2 from the germline V gene are SQVTM and ANQGSEA. This CDR3 contains 16 residues. CDR3 DNA: TGCAGCGTTCGGGGTTCAACAGGGAGTGCGACCTACGAGCAGTACTTC. As protein: CSVRGSTGSATYEQYF.

This sequence joins TRBV6-5 and TRBJ2-1, with D hard to call. The V gene lost 2 bases and the J gene lost 4 bases, with 6 bases spanning the gap. CDR3 size: 13 residues. Looked up from germline, CDR1 is MNHEY and CDR2 is SVGAGI. CDR3 sequence reads: CASSYMGYNEQFF. DNA of the CDR3: TGTGCCAGCAGTTACATGGGTTACAATGAGCAGTTCTTC.

The CDR3 DNA reads as TGTGCCACCAAGCCCACAGGAGTCTATGGCTACACCTTC. As protein: CATKPTGVYGYTF. This chain uses TRBV15 with TRBJ1-2; maybe TRBD1 (5 bases). The CDR3 consists of 13 residues. Trimming left V 7 bases short and J 4 bases short, with 13 bases between. Germline V CDR1 and CDR2: LNHNV, YYDKDF (reference sequence).

This sequence joins TRBV12-3 or TRBV12-4 and TRBJ2-5; no clear D. With 2 bases removed from V and 3 bases from J, the gap between germline ends came to 10 bases. The CDR3 runs to 14 residues. CDR3 protein: CASSLSGLEETQYF. DNA for the CDR3: TGTGCCAGCAGTTTAAGTGGGCTAGAAGAGACCCAGTACTTC.

Ten or more counts support this clonotype. The chain recombines TRBV18 with TRBJ2-1; D ambiguous. Trimming stripped 3 bases from V and 1 base from J, with 10 bases between. The germline V gene encodes CDR1 KGHSH and CDR2 LQKENI. CDR3 size: 15 residues. The CDR3 DNA reads as TGTGCCAGCTCACCTCCTAGAATATCCTACAATGAGCAGTTCTTC. Its translation is CASSPPRISYNEQFF. The variable domain in full, with the rest retrieved from reference TRBV18 and TRBJ2-1, is NAGVMQNPRHLVRRRGQEARLRCSPMKGHSHVYWYRQLPEEGLKFMVYLQKENIIDESGMPKERFSAEFPKEGPSILRIQQVVRGDSAAYFCASSPPRISYNEQFFGPGTRLTVL.

This clonotype was observed a handful of times. The V call is TRBV18, the J call TRBJ2-5, with D perhaps TRBD2 (5 bases). Trimming pared 6 bases from V and 5 bases from J, leaving 13 bases between. The CDR3 covers 13 residues. Germline CDR1 KGHSH, CDR2 LQKENI. The CDR3 nucleotides are TGTGCCAGCTCGAAAGGAGGCGGGGAGACCCAGTACTTC. Translated, it gives CASSKGGGETQYF.

This clonotype was seen ten or more times. This sequence joins TRBV12-3 or TRBV12-4 and TRBJ2-1; 9 nucleotides agree with TRBD2. The V segment lost 7 bases and the J segment 6 bases; nucleotides outside the gene matches: 4. The CDR3 runs 13 residues. CDR3 coding DNA: TGTGCCAGCACCTTAGCGGGGGTCAATGAGCAGTTCTTC. It encodes CASTLAGVNEQFF.

This clonotype was found a few times. The chain has TRBV9 and TRBJ1-1; TRBD1 aligns across 10 bases. Unmatched junction bases numbered 14, after V lost 3 bases and J lost 6 bases. CDR3 length: 17 residues. From germline, CDR1 is SGDLS and CDR2 YYNGEE. CDR3 sequence: CASSAQGDRGLSAEAFF. The CDR3 nucleotides are TGTGCCAGCAGCGCACAAGGAGACAGGGGGCTCTCGGCTGAAGCTTTCTTT.

The table lists this clonotype with many counts. The V gene is TRBV7-2, the J gene TRBJ2-1, with 8 bases matching TRBD1. The CDR3 has 14 amino acids. In germline, CDR1 is SGHTA, CDR2 FQGNSA. V lost 3 bases to trimming and J lost 4 bases; unmatched junction nucleotides: 2. CDR3 in amino acids: CASSLDRAYNEQFF. CDR3 coding DNA: TGTGCCAGCAGCTTGGACAGGGCTTACAATGAGCAGTTCTTC.

This clonotype was seen only a few times. This chain joins TRBV20-1 and TRBJ1-1; TRBD1 matches 7 bases. The V gene's germline CDR1 is DFQATT and CDR2 SNEGSKA (reference sequence). CDR3 size: 16 residues. V lost 1 base and J lost 2; bases outside the gene matches: 10. This CDR3 reads CSARVGRGRGNTEAFF. The CDR3 DNA reads TGCAGTGCTAGAGTTGGAAGGGGGCGCGGAAACACTGAAGCTTTCTTT.

The chain joins TRBV3-1 to TRBJ1-3; a weak D match, TRBD1 (6 bases). CDR3 length: 13 amino acids. V lost 4 bases, J lost 8 bases, and 12 bases lay in between. Germline lookup yields CDR1 LGHDT and CDR2 YNNKEL (reference sequence). CDR3 residues: CASSLPQGHTIYF. The CDR3 DNA is TGTGCCAGCAGCCTACCACAGGGCCACACCATATATTTT.

This clonotype was seen at least ten times. The chain uses TRBV12-3 or TRBV12-4 and TRBJ1-3; TRBD1 is a possible D gene (6 bases). The germline V and J ends were trimmed by 7 bases and 2 bases, with 9 bases remaining between them. The CDR3 length is 13 residues. The CDR3 protein is CASIGTPGNTIYF. DNA for the CDR3: TGTGCCAGCATCGGGACACCTGGAAACACCATATATTTT.